This T cell receptor (beta chain) emerged from a study of cytomegalovirus exposure and HLA in healthy donors. Study results and caveats: Previously analyzed data showed that most TCR beta V segments were productive at a frequency of about 90% or about 30%.

The PCR employed 60 Vbeta primers together with 13 Jbeta primers. Sequenced by immunoSEQ multiplex PCR; TCRdb stores in-frame clones only, minus some. The sample carries about 190,000 clones, around 81% recorded once. The CDR3 is made up of 16 amino acids. CDR1 is SGHVS, CDR2 FNYEAQ, per germline. V shed 5 bases, J shed 1 base, and the junction held 5 bases outside the gene matches. A word on this clone: Its antigen remains unidentified. Within the sample, other DNA sequences also encode this same CDR3.

The chain recombines TRBV7-6 with TRBJ2-6, with 7 bases identical to TRBD2. The sequence derives from a young woman in good health and CMV-seropositive. Sequenced: PBMCs. The CDR3 loop is CASSLARGSGANVLTF. The CDR3 coding sequence is TGTGCCAGCAGCCTCGCGCGGGGGTCTGGGGCCAACGTCCTGACTTTC.